This TCR beta chain was identified in a study of CD8+ T cells in alopecia areata. Broader study findings: Clarity of TCR sharing across patients fell short of that in mice, possibly HLA-related. There were also resident alphabeta T cells of normal skin sequenced in scalp samples.

V shed 5 bases and J 0 bases; nucleotides not matched to a gene: 3. This CDR3 contains 15 residues. The germline gives CDR1 MNHEY, CDR2 SMNVEV (reference sequence). The treatment denotes: oral pan-JAK inhibitor, 5-10 mg twice daily. The table lists this clone with a few counts. Its antigen is unknown. cDNA reverse transcribed from extracted RNA served as the sequencing template. The repertoire was sequenced with immunoSEQ multiplex PCR; TCRdb's copy has only in-frame clones and lacks some. The data contain about 220,000 clones, more than 45% of them seen just once; the ten biggest clones take up 1.6%. This chain links TRBV27 with TRBJ2-7; 11 bases align to TRBD2. Sequences were derived from CD4+ T cells sorted from blood, sampled at week 4, from a patient treated with tofacitinib. This receptor was obtained from a human donor with alopecia areata. CDR3 DNA: TGTGCCAGCAGTCTAGCGGGGGGTAGCTCCTACGAGCAGTACTTC. It specifies CASSLAGGSSYEQYF.